This T cell receptor (beta chain) was observed in a study of T cell repertoires in cytomegalovirus infection. For the study at large: Carrying CMV and the relevant HLA type showed in public TCR beta signatures. Study-level points and caveats: The cumulative frequency of public TCR beta families distinguished individuals who carried CMV together with the relevant HLA.

This clonotype occurred a few times. Its antigen is unknown. TCRdb re-called the reads with MiXCR, one entry per CDR3 protein. The sample has around 440,000 distinct CDR3 sequences; 10% to 12% are singletons. There are 14 residues in the CDR3. Germline V gene lookup returns CDR1 LNHDA and CDR2 SQIVND (reference sequence). V lost 7 bases and J lost 5, with 14 bases in between. This chain joins TRBV19 and TRBJ1-4; a possible D gene is TRBD1 (5 bases). This TCR was sampled from a human donor in good health (CMV status not recorded). Some clones in this sample may be carry-over from other donors' samples. Sequencing was performed on PBMCs. The CDR3 DNA reads as TGTGCCAGTACCCTGGGGCCGGGGAATGAAAAACTGTTTTTT. The encoded protein is CASTLGPGNEKLFF.